This is a list of T cell receptor beta chains from one sample in a study of OX40 agonist ivuxolimab in advanced cancers. TCRdb keeps only in-frame clones here, not all; method: immunoSEQ multiplex PCR. The sample lists approximately 79,000 clones; 86% were seen once. The source material was CD4+ or CD8+ T cells sorted from blood, sampled in a trial of the OX40 agonist ivuxolimab. These receptors all come from an adult with an advanced solid tumor such as melanoma, head and neck, liver or kidney cancer. CDR3s include the opening cysteine and the closing phenylalanine or tryptophan. The order of the fields is V gene, J gene, clone size, D gene, CDR3 DNA, CDR3 protein. D genes are given only for firm matches. Only some rows state a clone size, as once, few, many or a class for expanded clones.

TRBV6-6	TRBJ2-7	-	TRBD2	TGTGCCAGCAGCGACACTAGCGGGGGGGCCTACGAGCAGTACTTC	CASSDTSGGAYEQYF
TRBV19	TRBJ2-7	-	-	TGTGCCAGTAGTATAGGGCCCTCTTACGAGCAGTACTTC	CASSIGPSYEQYF
TRBV4-2	TRBJ1-2	-	-	TGTGCCAGCAGCCAAGATCCGGGCCAGGGAAGGGGAGGCTACACCTTC	CASSQDPGQGRGGYTF
TRBV29-1	TRBJ1-2	-	-	TGCAGCGTTGTTACAGAGGTCTATGGCTACACCTTC	CSVVTEVYGYTF
TRBV6-6	TRBJ1-6	once	TRBD1	TGTGCCAGCAGAAAGGGACAGGGGAGGTCACCCCTCCACTTT	CASRKGQGRSPLHF
TRBV10-3	TRBJ1-1	once	-	TGTGCCATCAGGCGGGACACGACGAACACTGAAGCTTTCTTT	CAIRRDTTNTEAFF
TRBV4-2	TRBJ1-1	-	-	TGTGCCAGCAGCCAAGATCAAGCAGGGACCACTGAAGCTTTCTTT	CASSQDQAGTTEAFF
TRBV29-1	TRBJ2-1	-	-	TGCAGCGTCTCCAGGACGGGCTCCTACAATGAGCAGTTCTTC	CSVSRTGSYNEQFF
TRBV4-1	TRBJ2-6	-	-	TGCGCCAGCAGCTTTGCCGGCAGCTCTGGGGCCAACGTCCTGACTTTC	CASSFAGSSGANVLTF
TRBV6-6	TRBJ1-6	-	-	TGTGCCAGCAGAGGGAATATGGTTTCACCCCTCCACTTT	CASRGNMVSPLHF
TRBV5-5	TRBJ1-2	-	TRBD1	TGTGCCAGCACAAAACAGGGGGCGCGGGGCTACACCTTC	CASTKQGARGYTF
TRBV6-6	TRBJ1-5	-	TRBD1	TGTGCCAGCAGTTACTCGACAGGGCAACAGCATTTT	CASSYSTGQQHF
TRBV5-1	TRBJ2-7	few	-	TGCGCCAGCAGCCGGACCTCGAGGGGAACCTACGAGCAGTACTTC	CASSRTSRGTYEQYF
TRBV6-5	TRBJ2-5	-	-	TGTGCCAGCAAGGGAGCGAATCACCAAGAGACCCAGTACTTC	CASKGANHQETQYF
TRBV4-1	TRBJ2-5	-	-	TGCGCCAGCAGCCAAGAGGCACCCGGTGGACGAGAGACCCAGTACTTC	CASSQEAPGGRETQYF
TRBV10-3	TRBJ2-3	-	TRBD2	TGTGCCATCAGTGAGGGACTAGCGGGATCCACAGATACGCAGTATTTT	CAISEGLAGSTDTQYF
TRBV18	TRBJ2-2	-	-	TGTGCCAGCTCACCAAGGACGTCGAACACCGGGGAGCTGTTTTTT	CASSPRTSNTGELFF
TRBV30	TRBJ1-2	few	-	TGTGCCTGGAGTTGGGGGCCACAGGAAGCAAATGGCTACACCTTC	CAWSWGPQEANGYTF
TRBV19	TRBJ1-3	few	-	TGTGCCAGTAGCCGGGGAGACAACTCTGGAAACACCATATATTTT	CASSRGDNSGNTIYF
TRBV27	TRBJ1-5	-	-	TGTGCCAGCAGTACCCAGCGCAATCAGCCCCAGCATTTT	CASSTQRNQPQHF
TRBV18	TRBJ1-5	once	-	TGTGCCAGCTCACCCCAGGAAAATCAGCCCCAGCATTTT	CASSPQENQPQHF
TRBV27	TRBJ2-5	once	TRBD1	TGTGCCAGCAGTTTACGGTTTTCGGCAGGGGGCGTTGAGACCCAGTACTTC	CASSLRFSAGGVETQYF
TRBV9	TRBJ1-3	-	-	TGTGCCAGCAGCCGAACCCTACAGGGCGACTCTGGAAACACCATATATTTT	CASSRTLQGDSGNTIYF
TRBV9	TRBJ1-2	-	TRBD1	TGTGCCAGCAGCGTAGATCCAGGGGGTGGCTACACCTTC	CASSVDPGGGYTF
TRBV5-1	TRBJ2-3	-	-	TGCGCCAGCAGCGTCCACACAGATACGCAGTATTTT	CASSVHTDTQYF
TRBV7-9	TRBJ1-3	-	-	TGTGCCAGCAGCTTAGGGGTAAATGGAAACACCATATATTTT	CASSLGVNGNTIYF
TRBV4-1	TRBJ2-3	-	-	TGCGCCAGCAGGTCCGGAAGGGGGAGAGATACGCAGTATTTT	CASRSGRGRDTQYF
TRBV10-3	TRBJ1-1	-	TRBD1	TGTGCCATCAGCGACAGGGAAACTGAAGCTTTCTTT	CAISDRETEAFF
TRBV30	TRBJ1-5	-	TRBD1	TGTGCCTGGAGCGCGACAGGGATGCAGCCCCAGCATTTT	CAWSATGMQPQHF
TRBV5-1	TRBJ2-7	-	-	TGCGCCAGCAGCCCGGGGACAGCGGGTCCCTACGAGCAGTACTTC	CASSPGTAGPYEQYF
TRBV5-6	TRBJ2-5	-	TRBD2	TGTGCCAGCAGCTCCTTGGGCGGGGGGGCTGACTTC	CASSSLGGGADF
TRBV5-1	TRBJ1-1	-	-	TGCGCCAGCAGCTTGGGGGAAGGCCTGAACACTGAAGCTTTCTTT	CASSLGEGLNTEAFF
TRBV27	TRBJ2-6	few	-	TGTGCCAGCAGTTATATAGGGGGCTCTGGGGCCAACGTCCTGACTTTC	CASSYIGGSGANVLTF
TRBV18	TRBJ1-1	-	TRBD1	TGTGCCAGCTCACCGCCCAGGGGGCGAGGCACTGAAGCTTTCTTT	CASSPPRGRGTEAFF
TRBV6-1	TRBJ1-2	-	-	TGTGCCAGCAGTTGGGCAGAGACCGACTATGGCTACACCTTC	CASSWAETDYGYTF
TRBV20-1	TRBJ2-7	-	-	TGCAGTGTCTTAGGGGTCTACGAGCAGTACTTC	CSVLGVYEQYF
TRBV9	TRBJ1-3	few	-	TGTGCCAGCAGCGAATACGGGGGCACCATATATTTT	CASSEYGGTIYF
TRBV10-3	TRBJ1-1	few	-	TGTGCCATCAGCCAGACTGAGATACTTGAAGCTTTCTTT	CAISQTEILEAFF
TRBV19	TRBJ1-1	-	TRBD1	TGTGCCAGTAGTAGGCATCGCGGGACAGCGAACACTGAAGCTTTCTTT	CASSRHRGTANTEAFF
TRBV7-9	TRBJ2-7	-	-	TGTGCCAGCAGCCCATCCCCAAACTACGAGCAGTACTTC	CASSPSPNYEQYF
TRBV4-1	TRBJ1-1	-	-	TGCGCCAGCAGCCAAGGTCAGGGCCGAGGGACTGAACCTTTCTTT	CASSQGQGRGTEPFF
TRBV5-1	TRBJ1-2	once	-	TGCGCCAGCAGCCCGGAGGGGGGGAGCTATGGCTACACCTTC	CASSPEGGSYGYTF
TRBV2	TRBJ2-1	-	-	TGTGCCGTTCTCCGGGACACGAAGAACAATGAGCAGTTCTTC	CAVLRDTKNNEQFF
TRBV4-1	TRBJ1-4	-	TRBD1	TGCGCCAGCAGCCAAGTCGGGACAGGGTCTGAAAAACTGTTTTTT	CASSQVGTGSEKLFF
TRBV18	TRBJ2-3	once	TRBD1	TGTGCCAGCTCACCAGCGGGACAGGGGAAAGATACGCAGTATTTT	CASSPAGQGKDTQYF
TRBV2	TRBJ2-1	-	TRBD2	TGTGCCAGCAGTGACACTAGCGGGAGGGCAAAGTCCTACAATGAGCAGTTCTTC	CASSDTSGRAKSYNEQFF
TRBV4-1	TRBJ1-5	-	-	TGCGCCAGCAGCCCGGCACCGACCAGAATCAGCCCCAGTCCCCAGCATTTT	CASSPAPTRISPSPQHF
TRBV7-9	TRBJ1-2	-	TRBD1	TGTGCCAGCAGCTTCGGACAGGGATCCCCTAACTATGGCTACACCTTC	CASSFGQGSPNYGYTF
TRBV29-1	TRBJ1-2	-	TRBD1	TGCAGCGTTGATGGGACAGGGTGGATCCACACCTTC	CSVDGTGWIHTF
TRBV20-1	TRBJ2-5	few	-	TGCAGCACCCTAGTGGGGGAGACCCAGTACTTC	CSTLVGETQYF